The entry below describes one T cell receptor (beta chain). The data belong to a study of blood T cell repertoires in COVID-19. Study overall: The study drew acute and convalescent COVID-19 samples from the United States, Italy and Spain. Sources were T cells, B-cell-depleted T cells, or PBMCs; the material itself was cDNA or gDNA.

In the study's own analysis: Amplification of reference gene primers provided the estimated nucleated cell counts. TCRdb's copy holds only in-frame clones and misses some; the assay was immunoSEQ multiplex PCR. V, J and clone size were drawn from that table, and D and trimming were deduced from the DNA. The data show about 280,000 clones, with over 75% seen just once and 13% held by the top ten. This CDR3 has 16 residues. Germline CDR1 is SNHLY and CDR2 is FYNNEI. V lost 6 bases to trimming and J lost 4 bases, with 16 bases between them. The chain links TRBV2 to TRBJ1-6; possibly TRBD1 for D (6 bases). The receptor's source is a human donor in a cohort sampled during active COVID-19. The sample consisted of peripheral blood. In DNA form, the CDR3 reads TGTGCCAGCAGACTGGACAGCGCTTTATATAATTCACCCCTCCACTTT. Amino acid sequence: CASRLDSALYNSPLHF.